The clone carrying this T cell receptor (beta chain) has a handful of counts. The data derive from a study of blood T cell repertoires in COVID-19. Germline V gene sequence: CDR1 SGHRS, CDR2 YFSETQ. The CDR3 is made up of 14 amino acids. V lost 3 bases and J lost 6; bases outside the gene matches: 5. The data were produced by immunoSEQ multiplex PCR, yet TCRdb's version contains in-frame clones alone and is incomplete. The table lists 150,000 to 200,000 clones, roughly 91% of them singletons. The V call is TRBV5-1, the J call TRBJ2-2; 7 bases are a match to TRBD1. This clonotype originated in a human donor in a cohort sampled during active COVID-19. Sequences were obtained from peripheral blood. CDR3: CASSSNRGAGELFF. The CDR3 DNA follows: TGCGCCAGCAGCTCCAACAGGGGCGCCGGGGAGCTGTTTTTT.